This T cell receptor (beta chain) was identified in a study of T-cell memory formation after mild COVID-19. Study overall: TCR clusters were mostly confined to one donor each.

As regards this clonotype: Antigen specificity is unknown.

This CDR3 is built from 15 residues. CDR1 LGHDT and CDR2 YNNKEL come from the germline V gene (reference sequence). The trim removed 5 bases at V and 0 bases at J, leaving 2 bases unmatched. Study-wide findings and caveats: Among contracting clones, CD4+ were mainly CM/EM and CD8+ enriched in EMRA. Memory cells collected pre-infection included some clones that later responded, suggesting cross-reactive memory joined. Clones contracting day 15 to 85 were balanced CD4/CD8; later expanders leaned CD4+.

TCRdb ran MiXCR on the 5' RACE reads and lists one entry per CDR3 protein. The sample lists hundreds of thousands of distinct CDR3 sequences, roughly a fifth occurring once. The V gene is TRBV3-1, the J gene TRBJ2-3, with 10 bases fitting TRBD2. This clonotype originated in a man aged 18 to 29 who had mild COVID-19 (a few samples of this study predate the infection). Cell type and time point are not known. Sequencing was done on a sample of PBMCs or a T cell subset sorted from them (not recorded which). The CDR3 loop is CASSKTSGSTDTQYF. In DNA form, the CDR3 reads TGTGCCAGCAGCAAGACTAGCGGGAGCACAGATACGCAGTATTTT.